What follows describes a single T cell receptor (beta chain). Sequencing relied on a cDNA template that was reverse transcribed from extracted RNA. The protocol was immunoSEQ multiplex PCR, while the TCRdb copy is restricted to in-frame clones and leaves out a portion. The sample lists about 220,000 clones, around three fifths seen once, with about 1.6% in the top ten. The source of the sample is a study of CD8+ T cells in alopecia areata. The treatment was: oral pan-JAK inhibitor, 5-10 mg twice daily. The germline V gene has CDR1 GTSNPN and CDR2 SVGIG (reference sequence). The CDR3 totals 12 residues. The trim removed 5 bases at V and 4 bases at J, leaving 0 bases unmatched.

This TCR came from a human donor with alopecia areata. The chain combines TRBV30 with TRBJ1-1, with TRBD1 matching 11 bases. Specimen: CD4+ T cells sorted from blood, collected at week 4, from a patient treated with tofacitinib. CDR3 nucleotide sequence: TGTGCCTGGGGGACAGGGGGCACTGAAGCTTTCTTT. It codes for CAWGTGGTEAFF.